A selection of T cell receptor beta chains follows, all from one sample in a study of blood T cell repertoires in COVID-19. Clones were read by immunoSEQ multiplex PCR, and TCRdb kept only the in-frame ones, dropping some. The table lists about 75,000 clones, 79% of them singletons. The sequenced sample consisted of peripheral blood. The source of these receptors is a woman of 80 years or more with active or convalescent COVID-19. The CDR3 runs from the conserved cysteine through the conserved F or W.

v_gene | len | CDR3aa
TRBV6-5 | 15 | CASSYGGGIWNEQFF
TRBV6-2/TRBV6-3 | 17 | CASSYMFLTAKNEKLFF
TRBV4-3 | 14 | CASSQVGQVYEQYF
TRBV5-1 | 12 | CASKGVAGELFF
TRBV7-2 | 16 | CASSYTGLAGEETQYF
TRBV30 | 17 | CAWSLGFSGSGTDTQYF
TRBV4-3 | 17 | CASSQEFRSQGLSPLHF
TRBV10-3 | 15 | CAIRSSGGSTDTQYF
TRBV4-3 | 15 | CASSQEGGEPPQQFF
TRBV18 | 14 | CASSLSGNQETQYF